Presented here are 27 T cell receptor beta chains from one specimen sequenced in a study of T cell responses to AZD1222 COVID-19 vaccine. Clones were read by immunoSEQ multiplex PCR, and TCRdb kept only the in-frame ones, dropping some. The data show 84,000 or so clones, 88% seen once. The sample here was peripheral blood, taken on day 0 of MenACWY control vaccination. The receptor source for this set is an adult in good health.

The DNA for the CDR3 is TGTGCCAGCAGCTTAGGGGAGGGATTGCGTTTCACCGGGGAGCTGTTTTTT. It yields the protein CASSLGEGLRFTGELFF. V is TRBV7-2 and J is TRBJ2-2; TRBD2 matches 7 bases. This CDR3 contains 17 residues. J lost 4 bases, V lost 1 base, and 9 bases had no gene match. Germline V lookup: CDR1 SGHTA, CDR2 FQGNSA. The full variable domain, rest sourced from reference TRBV7-2 and TRBJ2-2, is GAGVSQSPSNKVTEKGKDVELRCDPISGHTALYWYRQSLGQGLEFLIYFQGNSAPDKSGLPSDRFSAERTGGSVSTLTIQRTQQEDSAVYLCASSLGEGLRFTGELFFGEGSRLTVL.

The J gene is TRBJ1-2, the V gene TRBV24-1; D ambiguous. Trimming pared 2 bases from V and 5 bases from J, leaving 5 bases between. The CDR3 length is 12 residues. CDR1 is KGHDR, CDR2 SFDVKD, per germline. The CDR3 protein is CATSDSQYGYTF. In DNA form, the CDR3 reads TGTGCCACCAGTGATTCCCAATATGGCTACACCTTC.

The rearrangement joins TRBV6-2 or TRBV6-3 to TRBJ2-7; the D is unclear. Trimming pared 0 bases from V and 1 base from J, leaving 10 bases between. Germline CDR1 and CDR2: MNHEY and SVGEGT. The CDR3 has 15 residues. The CDR3 protein is CASSYSVPGSYEQYF. Here the CDR3 DNA reads TGTGCCAGCAGTTACTCGGTACCAGGATCCTACGAGCAGTACTTC.

This clone was seen only once. This chain uses TRBV19 with TRBJ1-5, with 7 bases that match TRBD1. Germline lookup yields CDR1 LNHDA and CDR2 SQIVND (reference sequence). The V gene end was trimmed by 8 bases and the J gene end by 4 bases; junction bases not matched to a gene: 8. The CDR3 is made up of 14 amino acids. The CDR3 sequence: CASDRVRENQPQHF. The DNA of the CDR3 is TGTGCCAGTGACAGGGTACGAGAGAATCAGCCCCAGCATTTT.

The J gene is TRBJ2-2, the V gene TRBV7-2, with D perhaps TRBD2 (7 bases). CDR1 and CDR2 (germline): SGHTA, FQGNSA. The V and J ends lost 5 bases and 4 bases respectively, with 17 bases between them. This CDR3 contains 16 residues. This CDR3 is CASSPSGGQGTGELFF. CDR3 in DNA: TGTGCCAGCAGCCCCTCCGGGGGGCAGGGCACCGGGGAGCTGTTTTTT.

The rearrangement joins TRBV10-3 to TRBJ2-1, with TRBD2 identical over 7 bases. CDR3 size: 15 residues. From germline, CDR1 is ENHRY and CDR2 SYGVKD. J lost 7 bases, V lost 1 base, and 7 bases had no gene match. DNA of the CDR3: TGTGCCATCAGTGAGTACCGGGGGGATCAAAATGAGCAGTTCTTC. As protein: CAISEYRGDQNEQFF.

The rearrangement joins TRBV2 to TRBJ1-3, with D unclear. This CDR3 has 13 residues. Trimming removed 8 bases from V and 2 bases from J, with 10 bases in between. CDR1 and CDR2 from the germline V gene are SNHLY and FYNNEI. The CDR3 nucleotides read TGTGCCAGCTTGTACGGAGCTGGAAACACCATATATTTT. Protein product: CASLYGAGNTIYF.

The chain combines TRBV5-4 with TRBJ1-6, with D possibly TRBD1 on 6 matching bases. V gave up 4 bases and J gave up 6 bases, with 14 bases separating them. Germline lookup yields CDR1 SGHNT and CDR2 YYREEE (reference sequence). The CDR3 is made up of 15 amino acids. The CDR3 sequence: CASSLGDTLNSPLHF. CDR3 coding DNA: TGTGCCAGCAGCCTGGGGGACACACTTAATTCACCCCTCCACTTT.

This chain links TRBV19 with TRBJ1-3; D is unclear. V lost 6 bases and J lost 2, with 14 bases in between. Germline CDR1 LNHDA, CDR2 SQIVND (reference sequence). This CDR3 spans 15 amino acids. The CDR3 here is CASSRWTVAGNTIYF. CDR3 bases: TGTGCCAGTAGCCGGTGGACTGTCGCTGGAAACACCATATATTTT. Complete variable domain (other parts from reference TRBV19 and TRBJ1-3): DGGITQSPKYLFRKEGQNVTLSCEQNLNHDAMYWYRQDPGQGLRLIYYSQIVNDFQKGDIAEGYSVSREKKESFPLTVTSAQKNPTAFYLCASSRWTVAGNTIYFGEGSWLTVV.

The V call is TRBV18, the J call TRBJ1-5; D ambiguous. Germline V gene lookup returns CDR1 KGHSH and CDR2 LQKENI. V lost 2 bases and J lost 6, with 11 bases in between. This CDR3 contains 14 residues. The DNA for the CDR3 is TGTGCCAGCTCACCAGGGTCGAGTCTTCAGCCCCAGCATTTT. This gives the protein CASSPGSSLQPQHF.

The rearrangement uses TRBV7-9 and TRBJ1-1, with a weak D call TRBD1 (5 bases). Trimming removed 5 bases at V and 12 bases at J, with 19 bases between. The length of the CDR3 is 13 residues. Germline loops: CDR1 SEHNR, CDR2 FQNEAQ (reference sequence). The CDR3 DNA follows: TGTGCCAGCAGCCCCGAGTTTTGGGGGGAACCTTTCTTT. Translation: CASSPEFWGEPFF.

The CDR3 DNA reads TGCAGCGTTGACATGGGTAGGGATCAGCCCCAGCATTTT. As protein: CSVDMGRDQPQHF. The chain recombines TRBV29-1 with TRBJ1-5; the D is unclear. Trimming stripped 3 bases from V and 5 bases from J, with 11 bases between. Germline V gene data show CDR1 as SQVTM and CDR2 as ANQGSEA. The CDR3 covers 13 residues.

J is TRBJ1-1 and V is TRBV27, with 7 positions matching TRBD1. The J segment lost 6 bases and the V segment lost 3 bases, leaving 16 bases of the junction unmatched. This CDR3 has 17 amino acids. Per germline, CDR1 MNHEY and CDR2 SMNVEV (reference sequence). The DNA for the CDR3 is TGTGCCAGCAGTTTGGTGACAGGGTATGCGAATCGGGCTGAAGCTTTCTTT. It encodes CASSLVTGYANRAEAFF.

This sequence joins TRBV6-5 and TRBJ2-7; a possible D gene is TRBD1 (6 bases). Germline-derived CDR1 and CDR2 are MNHEY and SVGAGI. The CDR3 contains 15 residues. Between the trimmed V and J ends, which lost 0 bases and 3 bases, there was a span of 12 bases. CDR3 DNA: TGTGCCAGCAGTTACTCGAGGCAGGGGAGCTACGAGCAGTACTTC. Its translation: CASSYSRQGSYEQYF.

The J gene is TRBJ1-6, the V gene TRBV14, with D unresolved. CDR1 and CDR2 from the germline V gene are SGHDN and FVKESK. Trimming shortened V by 5 bases and J by 10 bases, and 9 bases separated the two germline ends. The CDR3 length is 12 residues. The DNA for the CDR3 is TGTGCCAGCAGCTCTCGACTCTCACCCCTCCACTTT. Protein: CASSSRLSPLHF.

V gene TRBV18 combines with J gene TRBJ1-2, with 12 bases that match TRBD1. CDR1 and CDR2 (germline): KGHSH, LQKENI. The ends lost 0 bases at V and 8 bases at J; junction bases unmatched: 4. This CDR3 contains 15 residues. The CDR3 reads CASSPPRDRGQGYTF. The CDR3 DNA reads TGTGCCAGCTCACCACCGCGGGACAGGGGGCAAGGCTACACCTTC.

The V gene is TRBV5-4, the J gene TRBJ2-2; D is perhaps TRBD1 (5 bases). The CDR3 loop spans 15 amino acids. Between the trimmed V and J ends, which lost 2 bases and 0 bases, there was a span of 8 bases. Germline CDR1 and CDR2: SGHNT and YYREEE (reference sequence). The CDR3 nucleotides read TGTGCCAGCAGCTTTTTAGGGGCGAACACCGGGGAGCTGTTTTTT. Translation gives CASSFLGANTGELFF.

The table lists this clone with a count of one. The V call is TRBV4-1, the J call TRBJ2-5, with 10 bases fitting TRBD1. CDR3 size: 15 residues. The V segment lost 1 base and the J segment 7 bases; nucleotides outside the gene matches: 6. Germline V CDR1 and CDR2: MGHRA, YSYEKL. The DNA of the CDR3 is TGCGCCAGCAGCCAAGGGTCCGGGACAGGGGTGACCCAGTACTTC. Protein sequence: CASSQGSGTGVTQYF.

This clone has just one count. The chain recombines TRBV2 with TRBJ1-5; D is unresolved. Trimming removed 4 bases at V and 0 bases at J, with 10 bases between. The germline CDR1 and CDR2 sequences are SNHLY and FYNNEI. The CDR3 length is 15 residues. The CDR3 region has the DNA TGTGCCAGCAGTGGAGGAAGGACTAGCAATCAGCCCCAGCATTTT. Its translation is CASSGGRTSNQPQHF.

The V call is TRBV5-1, the J call TRBJ1-3; possible D gene TRBD1, 6 bases. Between the trimmed V and J ends, which lost 4 bases and 0 bases, there was a span of 14 bases. Looked up from germline, CDR1 is SGHRS and CDR2 is YFSETQ. The CDR3 is 16 amino acids. The CDR3 region has the DNA TGCGCCAGCAGCCTAAGGGACACGAGCTCTGGAAACACCATATATTTT. Translation gives CASSLRDTSSGNTIYF.

V and J are TRBV11-2 and TRBJ2-1; a weak D match, TRBD2 (6 bases). The CDR3 is 13 residues long. V lost 3 bases and J 6 bases, leaving 9 bases between the germline ends. The germline V gene encodes CDR1 SGHAT and CDR2 FQNNGV. The CDR3 DNA reads TGTGCCAGCAGCTTGGCCGGGGGCAATGAGCAGTTCTTC. It yields the protein CASSLAGGNEQFF.

The rearrangement joins TRBV7-3 to TRBJ2-5; maybe TRBD2 (6 bases). Germline values: CDR1 SGHTA, CDR2 FQGTGA. The length of the CDR3 is 13 residues. Trimming shortened V by 4 bases and J by 5 bases, and 11 bases separated the two germline ends. CDR3 bases: TGTGCCAGCAGCTACCGACGGGAGGAGACCCAGTACTTC. Amino acid sequence: CASSYRREETQYF.

This clone was seen once. The rearrangement uses TRBV28 and TRBJ1-3, with 9 bases that match TRBD1. The length of the CDR3 is 15 residues. The V segment lost 8 bases and the J segment 2 bases; nucleotides outside the gene matches: 7. Germline CDR1 is MDHEN and CDR2 is SYDVKM. This CDR3 reads CASGGQGGPGNTIYF. The DNA for the CDR3 is TGTGCCAGCGGGGGACAGGGAGGGCCTGGAAACACCATATATTTT.

The chain carries TRBV5-1 and TRBJ2-1; D unresolved. Germline V lookup: CDR1 SGHRS, CDR2 YFSETQ. The CDR3 consists of 15 residues. The germline V and J ends were trimmed by 2 bases and 6 bases, with 15 bases remaining between them. For the CDR3, the DNA is TGCGCCAGCAGCTTACGGGCCAAGACCACCAATGAGCAGTTCTTC. Amino acids: CASSLRAKTTNEQFF.

This clone turned up a few times. The chain combines TRBV19 with TRBJ1-1; D call uncertain. The CDR3 spans 12 residues. Trimming cost V 4 bases and J 4 bases, with 7 bases left between them. Germline V gene data show CDR1 as LNHDA and CDR2 as SQIVND (reference sequence). Written as DNA, the CDR3 is TGTGCCAGTAGTAGGCAGATCACTGAAGCTTTCTTT. It specifies CASSRQITEAFF.

This rearrangement joins TRBV7-3 to TRBJ2-1, with D possibly matching TRBD2 (5 bases). The CDR3 runs to 13 residues. V lost 3 bases and J 6 bases, leaving 9 bases between the germline ends. Germline-derived CDR1 and CDR2 are SGHTA and FQGTGA. CDR3 in amino acids: CASSFRRGNEQFF. The CDR3, as DNA: TGTGCCAGCAGCTTTAGACGGGGCAATGAGCAGTTCTTC.

J is TRBJ2-2 and V is TRBV5-1, with D perhaps matching TRBD1 or TRBD2 (5 bases each). Trimming cost V 7 bases and J 1 base, with 14 bases left between them. This CDR3 region has 15 residues. Germline loops: CDR1 SGHRS, CDR2 YFSETQ. The CDR3 sequence: CASGPGTLNTGELFF. The DNA for the CDR3 is TGCGCCAGCGGCCCCGGGACGCTGAACACCGGGGAGCTGTTTTTT.